This T cell receptor (beta chain) is from a study of shared clonotypes between healthy human individuals. This clone was seen only once. Using immunoSEQ multiplex PCR, the repertoire was profiled, and TCRdb retains in-frame clones only, with some absent. The sample records about 2.2 million clones, 93% being singletons. Naive CD8 populations comprised CD45RO-negative cells positively selected for CCR7, excluding terminally differentiated effector memory CD45RA+ cells. V lost 1 base and J lost 2, with 15 bases in between. The CDR3 spans 17 residues. Germline V lookup: CDR1 KGHSH, CDR2 LQKENI. The chain recombines TRBV18 with TRBJ1-3; maybe TRBD1 (5 bases). The source is a man aged 18-30 years in good health. Some clones in this sample may be carry-over from other donors' samples. Sequencing input: naive CD8+ T cells from PBMCs. The CDR3 here is CASSPRSGNEAGNTIYF. The CDR3, as DNA: TGTGCCAGCTCACCACGGTCAGGGAATGAGGCTGGAAACACCATATATTTT.